This is a list of T cell receptor beta chains from one sample in a study of cytomegalovirus exposure and HLA in healthy donors. Sequencing used immunoSEQ multiplex PCR; TCRdb keeps in-frame clones, though not all of them. Among approximately 130,000 clones, roughly four fifths were seen once, and the ten largest hold 2.9%. Sequencing was done on a sample of PBMCs. These receptors all stem from a woman aged 35 to 49 in good health and CMV-seropositive. Both conserved end residues are part of each CDR3. The D gene is left open where the match is weak. Rows may omit the clone size; those that give it use once, few, many or a size class.

CDR3 protein: CASSSTGDTQYF; CDR3 DNA: TGTGCCAGCAGTTCGACAGGGGATACGCAGTATTTT; D gene: TRBD1; V gene: TRBV6-6; CDR3 length: 12; clone size: NA; J gene: TRBJ2-3
CDR3 protein: CASSQSLGQFDQPQHF; CDR3 DNA: TGTGCCAGCAGCCAAAGTCTAGGACAGTTCGATCAGCCCCAGCATTTT; D gene: NA; V gene: TRBV5-6; CDR3 length: 16; clone size: NA; J gene: TRBJ1-5
CDR3 protein: CASSPSVPERSNQPQHF; CDR3 DNA: TGTGCCAGCTCACCAAGCGTTCCGGAGCGTAGCAATCAGCCCCAGCATTTT; D gene: NA; V gene: TRBV18; CDR3 length: 17; clone size: NA; J gene: TRBJ1-5
CDR3 protein: CAISSREVGYTEAFF; CDR3 DNA: TGTGCCATCAGCAGCCGGGAGGTGGGTTACACTGAAGCTTTCTTT; D gene: NA; V gene: TRBV10-3; CDR3 length: 15; clone size: NA; J gene: TRBJ1-1
CDR3 protein: CASSLAPSGTDTQYF; CDR3 DNA: TGTGCCAGCAGCTTAGCCCCTAGCGGCACAGATACGCAGTATTTT; D gene: NA; V gene: TRBV7-6; CDR3 length: 15; clone size: NA; J gene: TRBJ2-3
CDR3 protein: CASSQDLRGRYEQYF; CDR3 DNA: TGCGCCAGCAGCCAAGATTTACGCGGGAGGTACGAGCAGTACTTC; D gene: TRBD2; V gene: TRBV4-3; CDR3 length: 15; clone size: NA; J gene: TRBJ2-7
CDR3 protein: CAIPVPLYGYTF; CDR3 DNA: TGTGCCATCCCGGTCCCTCTCTATGGCTACACCTTC; D gene: NA; V gene: TRBV6-1; CDR3 length: 12; clone size: NA; J gene: TRBJ1-2
CDR3 protein: CATLGQGDYEQYF; CDR3 DNA: TGTGCCACCCTAGGACAGGGAGACTACGAGCAGTACTTC; D gene: TRBD1; V gene: TRBV27; CDR3 length: 13; clone size: NA; J gene: TRBJ2-7
CDR3 protein: CSVELTGYEQYF; CDR3 DNA: TGCAGCGTGGAGCTGACAGGGTACGAGCAGTACTTC; D gene: TRBD1; V gene: TRBV29-1; CDR3 length: 12; clone size: few; J gene: TRBJ2-7
CDR3 protein: CASSYSNTEAFF; CDR3 DNA: TGTGCCAGCAGCTATTCTAACACTGAAGCTTTCTTT; D gene: NA; V gene: TRBV11-3; CDR3 length: 12; clone size: NA; J gene: TRBJ1-1
CDR3 protein: CASSWVPGGQTVYEQYF; CDR3 DNA: TGCGCCAGCAGCTGGGTGCCGGGAGGCCAGACGGTGTACGAGCAGTACTTC; D gene: TRBD2; V gene: TRBV5-1; CDR3 length: 17; clone size: NA; J gene: TRBJ2-7
CDR3 protein: CAISESVGGTEAFF; CDR3 DNA: TGTGCCATCAGTGAGTCGGTGGGAGGGACTGAAGCTTTCTTT; D gene: NA; V gene: TRBV10-3; CDR3 length: 14; clone size: NA; J gene: TRBJ1-1
CDR3 protein: CASSRAGGEETQYF; CDR3 DNA: TGTGCCAGCAGCCGGGCGGGGGGGGAAGAGACCCAGTACTTC; D gene: TRBD2; V gene: TRBV7-9; CDR3 length: 14; clone size: once; J gene: TRBJ2-5
CDR3 protein: CATSRFSGGEDEQYF; CDR3 DNA: TGTGCCACCAGCAGGTTTAGCGGGGGGGAAGACGAGCAGTACTTC; D gene: TRBD2; V gene: TRBV15; CDR3 length: 15; clone size: NA; J gene: TRBJ2-7
CDR3 protein: CASSLGAGPSGNEQFF; CDR3 DNA: TGTGCCAGCAGCCTCGGGGCGGGACCGTCAGGTAATGAGCAGTTCTTC; D gene: NA; V gene: TRBV5-8; CDR3 length: 16; clone size: NA; J gene: TRBJ2-1
CDR3 protein: CASSLDSGGNTDTQYF; CDR3 DNA: TGTGCCAGTAGTTTGGATAGCGGGGGAAATACAGATACGCAGTATTTT; D gene: TRBD2; V gene: TRBV19; CDR3 length: 16; clone size: NA; J gene: TRBJ2-3
CDR3 protein: CASSPGQGVTEAFF; CDR3 DNA: TGCGCCAGCAGCCCCGGACAGGGGGTAACTGAAGCTTTCTTT; D gene: TRBD1; V gene: TRBV4-3; CDR3 length: 14; clone size: NA; J gene: TRBJ1-1
CDR3 protein: CAWSTGLSPLHF; CDR3 DNA: TGTGCCTGGAGTACAGGGTTATCACCCCTCCACTTT; D gene: NA; V gene: TRBV30; CDR3 length: 12; clone size: NA; J gene: TRBJ1-6
CDR3 protein: CASSKPGQGDIQYF; CDR3 DNA: TGTGCCAGCAGCAAGCCGGGACAGGGGGACATTCAGTACTTC; D gene: TRBD1; V gene: TRBV5-4; CDR3 length: 14; clone size: NA; J gene: TRBJ2-4
CDR3 protein: CASGDIREFQPQHF; CDR3 DNA: TGTGCCAGTGGGGACATCCGCGAATTCCAGCCCCAGCATTTT; D gene: NA; V gene: TRBV11-3; CDR3 length: 14; clone size: NA; J gene: TRBJ1-5
CDR3 protein: CASRYEAGDTYNEQFF; CDR3 DNA: TGTGCCAGCCGTTACGAAGCGGGAGACACCTACAATGAGCAGTTCTTC; D gene: TRBD2; V gene: TRBV28; CDR3 length: 16; clone size: NA; J gene: TRBJ2-1
CDR3 protein: CASSYGETEAFF; CDR3 DNA: TGTGCCAGCAGTTATGGGGAGACTGAAGCTTTCTTT; D gene: NA; V gene: TRBV6-6; CDR3 length: 12; clone size: NA; J gene: TRBJ1-1
CDR3 protein: CASSYGTGSPHTDTQYF; CDR3 DNA: TGCGCCAGCAGCTACGGGACAGGTAGCCCCCACACAGATACGCAGTATTTT; D gene: TRBD1; V gene: TRBV5-1; CDR3 length: 17; clone size: NA; J gene: TRBJ2-3
CDR3 protein: CASSPLIETQYF; CDR3 DNA: TGTGCCAGCTCTCCACTCATAGAGACCCAGTACTTC; D gene: NA; V gene: TRBV18; CDR3 length: 12; clone size: NA; J gene: TRBJ2-5
CDR3 protein: CASSLAGSGWDEQYF; CDR3 DNA: TGCGCCAGCAGCTTGGCCGGGAGCGGGTGGGACGAGCAGTACTTC; D gene: NA; V gene: TRBV5-1; CDR3 length: 15; clone size: many; J gene: TRBJ2-7
CDR3 protein: CASSARGLAGGVGTDTQYF; CDR3 DNA: TGTGCCAGCAGTGCGAGGGGACTAGCGGGGGGAGTAGGCACAGATACGCAGTATTTT; D gene: TRBD2; V gene: TRBV2; CDR3 length: 19; clone size: NA; J gene: TRBJ2-3
CDR3 protein: CATSRREGIDEQFF; CDR3 DNA: TGTGCCACCAGCCGGCGGGAGGGGATCGATGAGCAGTTCTTC; D gene: TRBD2; V gene: TRBV15; CDR3 length: 14; clone size: NA; J gene: TRBJ2-1
CDR3 protein: CASARGLAWGEQFF; CDR3 DNA: TGTGCCAGCGCGAGGGGACTAGCATGGGGTGAGCAGTTCTTC; D gene: TRBD2; V gene: TRBV19; CDR3 length: 14; clone size: NA; J gene: TRBJ2-1
CDR3 protein: CASSYEGAIGYTF; CDR3 DNA: TGTGCCAGCAGTTACGAGGGGGCCATTGGCTACACCTTC; D gene: TRBD1; V gene: TRBV6-5; CDR3 length: 13; clone size: NA; J gene: TRBJ1-2